The following is a TCR beta chain sequence with its context. The study recruited people aged about 18 to 89 years across about 25 US areas. Before being deemed recovered, Cohort 3 donors had two negative PCRs, clearance, or symptom resolution. The method was immunoSEQ multiplex PCR; TCRdb's version includes in-frame clones alone and lacks a portion of them. Seen here are a few hundred thousand clones, approximately 90% observed once, and the top ten hold approximately 8.3%. The V end was cut by 1 base, the J end by 1 base, with 19 bases between. CDR1 LGHDT and CDR2 YNNKEL come from the germline V gene (reference sequence). This CDR3 contains 19 residues. This specimen comes from a study of blood T cell repertoires in COVID-19. The wider study: The analysed material was cDNA or gDNA that came from T cells, B-cell-depleted T cells, or PBMCs.

The genes are TRBV3-1 (or the pseudogene TRBV3-2) and TRBJ2-2; D unclear. The material sequenced was PBMCs or T cells enriched from blood (not recorded which). The sequence derives from a woman in her sixties or seventies who had recovered from COVID-19. The chain's CDR3 is CASSQVSYEKTGNTGELFF. The CDR3 nucleotides are TGTGCCAGCAGCCAAGTATCGTACGAGAAGACTGGGAACACCGGGGAGCTGTTTTTT.